The 14 T cell receptor beta chains below come from one sample, sequenced in a study of blood T cell repertoires in COVID-19. Produced via immunoSEQ multiplex PCR; TCRdb's table is partial and in-frame only. The sample consists of about 190,000 clones, over 80% of them appearing once. The sequenced sample consisted of PBMCs or T cells enriched from blood (not recorded which). These receptors were collected from a young woman who had been exposed to COVID-19.

This clone was picked up one time. V and J are TRBV25-1 and TRBJ1-4; 7 nucleotides agree with TRBD1. CDR3 length: 15 amino acids. J was trimmed by 7 bases and V by 1 base; bases with no gene match: 6. Germline V lookup: CDR1 MGHDK, CDR2 SYGVNS. The DNA of the CDR3 is TGTGCCAGCAGTGAATTGAGGGGGCGCTTTGAAAAACTGTTTTTT. Translation: CASSELRGRFEKLFF.

The genes are TRBV12-3 or TRBV12-4 and TRBJ2-1, with TRBD2 as a possible D gene (5 bases). The CDR3 has 11 residues. The V gene lost 6 bases and the J gene lost 9 bases, with 9 bases spanning the gap. Here the CDR3 reads CASSQGGEQFF. The CDR3 region has the DNA TGTGCCAGCAGCCAAGGAGGTGAGCAGTTCTTC.

The chain carries TRBV11-2 and TRBJ2-1; D unclear. V dropped 3 bases and J dropped 7 bases, with 7 bases sitting between them. The CDR3 has 12 residues. From germline, CDR1 is SGHAT and CDR2 FQNNGV. The CDR3 nucleotides are TGTGCCAGCAGCTTTGAGAGTAATGAGCAGTTCTTC. Protein sequence: CASSFESNEQFF.

CDR3 coding DNA: TGTGCTAGTGGCCCTCCGGTCCCGTCAACTATGCTTACCTTC. Amino acid sequence: CASGPPVPSTMLTF. This chain uses TRBV12-5 with TRBJ1-2; no clear D. V lost 6 bases, J lost 14 bases, and 25 bases lay in between. This CDR3 has 14 amino acids. Germline V gene lookup returns CDR1 LGHNT and CDR2 FRNRAP. The full variable domain, with the rest looked up from reference TRBV12-5 and TRBJ1-2, is DARVTQTPRHKVTEMGQEVTMRCQPILGHNTVFWYRQTMMQGLELLAYFRNRAPLDDSGMPKDRFSAEMPDATLATLKIQPSEPRDSAVYFCASGPPVPSTMLTFGSGTRLTVV.

V usage is TRBV29-1 and J usage is TRBJ2-1; weak D call: TRBD2 (5 bases). This CDR3 is 14 amino acids long. Trimming pared 3 bases from V and 5 bases from J, leaving 14 bases between. CDR1 is SQVTM and CDR2 is ANQGSEA in the germline V gene. CDR3 nucleotides: TGCAGCGTTGACCCCCTCGGGGATGACAATGAGCAGTTCTTC. It encodes CSVDPLGDDNEQFF.

This clone was detected only once. The chain recombines TRBV27 with TRBJ1-1, with TRBD1 matching 10 bases. V shed 4 bases, J shed 6 bases, and the junction held 8 bases outside the gene matches. Germline values: CDR1 MNHEY, CDR2 SMNVEV (reference sequence). The CDR3 has 15 residues. DNA for the CDR3: TGTGCCAGCAGTTCGGACAGGGGGGGATTAGCTGAAGCTTTCTTT. This gives the protein CASSSDRGGLAEAFF.

The chain links TRBV2 to TRBJ1-2; the match to TRBD1 covers 10 bases. The CDR3 sequence is 14 residues long. The germline V gene has CDR1 SNHLY and CDR2 FYNNEI. The ends lost 6 bases at V and 1 base at J; junction bases unmatched: 2. The CDR3 DNA sequence: TGTGCCAGCAGCAGGGACAGGGGTAACTATGGCTACACCTTC. Its protein product is CASSRDRGNYGYTF.

The V call is TRBV19, the J call TRBJ2-7; D perhaps matches TRBD1 (5 bases). V lost 6 bases, J lost 0 bases, and 9 bases lay in between. CDR3 length: 13 amino acids. Germline assignment: CDR1 LNHDA and CDR2 SQIVND (reference sequence). The CDR3 reads CASRDKVSYEQYF. The CDR3 bases are TGTGCCAGTAGGGACAAGGTCTCCTACGAGCAGTACTTC.

The V and J genes are TRBV4-1 and TRBJ2-1, with 9 bases matching TRBD2. Losses at the gene ends were 1 base for V and 5 bases for J; bases not matched to a gene: 3. CDR1 and CDR2 (germline): MGHRA, YSYEKL. There are 15 residues in the CDR3. The CDR3 loop reads CASSQGLAGNNEQFF. CDR3 DNA sequence: TGCGCCAGCAGCCAAGGCCTAGCGGGGAACAATGAGCAGTTCTTC.

The rearrangement links TRBV11-3 to TRBJ2-1; a possible D gene is TRBD2 (6 bases). V was shortened by 6 bases and J by 6 bases, with 12 bases between the two germline ends. Germline CDR1 reads SGHNT; CDR2 reads YENEEA. The length of the CDR3 is 13 residues. The CDR3 here is CASSPGTFNEQFF. The CDR3 nucleotides are TGTGCCAGCAGTCCCGGGACTTTCAATGAGCAGTTCTTC. Full variable domain (remainder filled in from reference TRBV11-3 and TRBJ2-1): EAGVVQSPRYKIIEKKQPVAFWCNPISGHNTLYWYLQNLGQGPELLIRYENEEAVDDSQLPKDRFSAERLKGVDSTLKIQPAELGDSAVYLCASSPGTFNEQFFGPGTRLTVL.

The genes are TRBV7-6 and TRBJ1-1; no clear D gene. V lost 3 bases to trimming and J lost 2 bases, with 13 bases between them. Germline-derived CDR1 and CDR2 are SGHVS and FNYEAQ. This CDR3 comprises 15 residues. The CDR3 nucleotides read TGTGCCAGCAGCTTCTCGGGATCGGGCAACACTGAAGCTTTCTTT. Residues: CASSFSGSGNTEAFF.

The CDR3: CASSVEGGGARNEQFF. CDR3 DNA: TGTGCCAGCAGCGTAGAGGGCGGGGGGGCTCGGAATGAGCAGTTCTTC. The rearrangement links TRBV9 to TRBJ2-1, with 9 bases aligning to TRBD2. Losses at the gene ends were 0 bases for V and 7 bases for J; bases not matched to a gene: 8. Germline V lookup: CDR1 SGDLS, CDR2 YYNGEE. The CDR3 runs 16 residues.

This rearrangement joins TRBV3-1 (or the pseudogene TRBV3-2) to TRBJ1-4; D not certain. The CDR3 spans 14 residues. Germline CDR1 and CDR2: LGHDT and YNNKEL (reference sequence). V was clipped by 3 bases and J by 3 bases, with 8 bases between them. As DNA, the CDR3 is TGTGCCAGCAGCCATGTCGAGTCTAATGAAAAACTGTTTTTT. Protein sequence: CASSHVESNEKLFF.

The chain links TRBV28 to TRBJ2-2; 7 positions agree with TRBD2. The CDR3 is 14 residues long. Trimming cost V 7 bases and J 1 base; bases outside gene matches: 3. CDR1 and CDR2 from the germline V gene are MDHEN and SYDVKM. For the CDR3, the DNA is TGTGCCAGCACCTGGGAGGGGAACACCGGGGAGCTGTTTTTT. Protein sequence: CASTWEGNTGELFF.